These 29 T cell receptor beta chains came from one sample sequenced in a study of T cells in AML relapse after transplant. Amplification used RNA template and a modified RACE PCR instead of multiplex PCR. Each CDR3 protein gets one entry after TCRdb re-called the PCR reads with MiXCR. The repertoire has over a thousand distinct CDR3 sequences, 5.5% to 7% of them found once; the top ten carry 50%. This sample comprised bone marrow, either the whole sample or a sorted T cell fraction (not recorded which), obtained in complete remission. The receptors were gathered from a human donor who had a stem cell transplant for acute myeloid leukemia. Some of these T cells may belong to the graft donor.

This clonotype was detected many times. The chain uses TRBV9 and TRBJ2-3, with D perhaps TRBD2 (6 bases). CDR1 and CDR2 from the germline V gene are SGDLS and YYNGEE. The CDR3 covers 16 residues. V lost 0 bases and J 3 bases, leaving 14 bases between the germline ends. The CDR3 nucleotides are TGTGCCAGCAGCGTAGTAGGAGGGGATGGGACAGATACGCAGTATTTT. This gives the protein CASSVVGGDGTDTQYF.

This clonotype is labeled medium-sized (0.01 to 0.1%). V gene TRBV6-5 combines with J gene TRBJ2-1, with D uncertain. The germline V and J ends were trimmed by 5 bases and 1 base, with 12 bases remaining between them. Per the germline V gene, CDR1 is MNHEY and CDR2 is SVGAGI. The CDR3 sequence is 15 residues long. The DNA of the CDR3 is TGTGCCAGCAGTGTAACTATCCAGTCCTACAATGAGCAGTTCTTC. Amino acids: CASSVTIQSYNEQFF.

Sample share makes this clonotype medium-sized. Compared with germline, one end of the junction differs, possibly owing to a read error. The rearrangement uses TRBV7-7 and TRBJ2-5; 7 nucleotides align to TRBD1. Per the germline V gene, CDR1 is SSHAT and CDR2 is FNYEAQ (reference sequence). The CDR3 length is 18 residues. CDR3 sequence: CASSLYASGTAHQETQYF. For the CDR3, the DNA is TGTGCTAGCAGCTTATATGCGTCAGGGACAGCGCACCAAGAGACCCAGTACTTC.

This clonotype was counted once. A much larger clone differs from this one at a single base, so this may be a read error. The V call is TRBV28, the J call TRBJ2-7, with TRBD2 identical over 7 bases. Trimming removed 8 bases from V and 7 bases from J; junction bases left unmatched: 29. Germline V gene lookup returns CDR1 MDHEN and CDR2 SYDVKM. The CDR3 has 19 amino acids. CDR3 bases: TGTGCCAGCGCCAGCCCCGGTCCGGGACTACCAGCCAAATACAATGAGCAGTACTTC. This codes for CASASPGPGLPAKYNEQYF.

By share, this clonotype counts as large. The chain couples TRBV28 to TRBJ2-1; D is unclear. CDR1 and CDR2 from the germline V gene are MDHEN and SYDVKM. The CDR3 is 16 amino acids. V was shortened by 6 bases and J by 0 bases, with 15 bases between the two germline ends. The CDR3 region has the DNA TGTGCCAGCAGATCCCTGGCAGACATCTCCTACAATGAGCAGTTCTTC. Translation: CASRSLADISYNEQFF. Variable domain in full (rest from reference TRBV28 and TRBJ2-1): DVKVTQSSRYLVKRTGEKVFLECVQDMDHENMFWYRQDPGLGLRLIYFSYDVKMKEKGDIPEGYSVSREKKERFSLILESASTNQTSMYLCASRSLADISYNEQFFGPGTRLTVL.

In this sample, this clonotype is large. The chain recombines TRBV7-8 with TRBJ1-2; possible D gene TRBD1, 6 bases. Germline lookup yields CDR1 SGHVS and CDR2 FQNEAQ. CDR3 size: 15 residues. The ends were cut back, 5 bases at V and 2 bases at J, with 15 bases in the middle. CDR3 sequence reads: CASSPTDRKNYGYTF. In nucleotides, the CDR3 is TGTGCCAGCAGCCCCACGGACAGAAAGAACTATGGCTACACCTTC.

In its sample, this clonotype was seen a few times. V usage is TRBV14 and J usage is TRBJ1-4; the D gene is possibly TRBD1 (5 bases). Trimming stripped 4 bases from V and 14 bases from J, with 14 bases between. Germline V gene sequence: CDR1 SGHDN, CDR2 FVKESK. This CDR3 has 12 residues. This CDR3 is CASSRIRDVLFF. The CDR3 DNA reads TGTGCCAGCAGCCGGATCCGGGACGTCCTGTTTTTT. Full variable domain (missing parts from reference TRBV14 and TRBJ1-4): EAGVTQFPSHSVIEKGQTVTLRCDPISGHDNLYWYRRVMGKEIKFLLHFVKESKQDESGMPNNRFLAERTGGTYSTLKVQPAELEDSGVYFCASSRIRDVLFFGSGTQLSVL.

This clonotype has at least ten counts. This chain connects TRBV19 to TRBJ2-3, with D tentatively TRBD2 (5 bases). The germline V and J ends were trimmed by 0 bases and 4 bases, with 20 bases remaining between them. Germline assignment: CDR1 LNHDA and CDR2 SQIVND (reference sequence). The CDR3 is 18 amino acids. The CDR3 loop is CASSIDVLAGVYPDTQYF. The CDR3, as DNA: TGTGCCAGTAGTATAGATGTCCTAGCTGGAGTATACCCAGATACGCAGTATTTT.

This clonotype was seen more than once but under ten times. The chain combines TRBV7-2 with TRBJ2-5; tentatively, D is TRBD2 (6 bases). In germline, CDR1 is SGHTA, CDR2 FQGNSA. Trimming took 2 bases from V and 4 from J, leaving 14 bases between them. The CDR3 sequence is 15 residues long. In DNA form, the CDR3 reads TGTGCCAGCAGCTTACATTCCGGGAGCCCAGAGACCCAGTACTTC. It encodes CASSLHSGSPETQYF.

In this sample, this clonotype turned up many times. The chain links TRBV20-1 to TRBJ2-1; D is ambiguous. From germline, CDR1 is DFQATT and CDR2 SNEGSKA (reference sequence). The CDR3 loop spans 12 amino acids. Trimming stripped 5 bases from V and 7 bases from J, with 12 bases between. CDR3 in amino acids: CSARPYNNEQFF. CDR3 bases: TGCAGTGCTCGACCTTATAATAATGAGCAGTTCTTC.

This clonotype was detected ten times or more. V is TRBV28 and J is TRBJ1-1; 7 nucleotides align to TRBD1. Germline CDR1 reads MDHEN; CDR2 reads SYDVKM. CDR3 length: 14 amino acids. V gave up 6 bases and J gave up 5 bases; unmatched junction bases: 9. The CDR3 nucleotides are TGTGCCAGCAGCCGTCAGGGGGGCAGAACTGAAGCTTTCTTT. It encodes CASSRQGGRTEAFF. Full variable domain (outside the CDR3, taken from reference TRBV28 and TRBJ1-1): DVKVTQSSRYLVKRTGEKVFLECVQDMDHENMFWYRQDPGLGLRLIYFSYDVKMKEKGDIPEGYSVSREKKERFSLILESASTNQTSMYLCASSRQGGRTEAFFGQGTRLTVV.

This clonotype is categorized as medium-sized. The rearrangement uses TRBV20-1 and TRBJ2-1, with TRBD2 identical over 11 bases. Germline CDR1 DFQATT, CDR2 SNEGSKA (reference sequence). This CDR3 contains 14 residues. J gave up 8 bases and V 5 bases, and 8 bases lay outside the gene matches. The CDR3 region has the DNA TGCAGTGCTCAACTAGCGGGAGCTTGGGATGAGCAGTTCTTC. Amino acids: CSAQLAGAWDEQFF.

This clonotype is deemed hyperexpanded (1% or more). The junction departs from the called germline gene at one end, perhaps through a read error. This rearrangement joins TRBV7-7 to TRBJ2-7, with a possible D match to TRBD2 (6 bases). CDR3 length: 13 residues. Germline CDR1 is SSHAT and CDR2 is FNYEAQ (reference sequence). In DNA form, the CDR3 reads TGTGCTAGCAGCTTAGCGGACTGGGACGAGCAGTACTTC. It yields the protein CASSLADWDEQYF.

By frequency in the sample, this clonotype is medium-sized. The rearrangement joins TRBV5-1 to TRBJ1-2, with D uncertain. CDR3 length: 16 amino acids. The V end lost 0 bases, the J end lost 0 bases, and 12 bases lay between the germline ends. Germline CDR1 SGHRS, CDR2 YFSETQ. The CDR3 here is CASSLGTLGTNYGYTF. DNA for the CDR3: TGCGCCAGCAGCTTGGGGACCTTGGGGACTAACTATGGCTACACCTTC.

By its share, this clonotype is medium-sized. The chain couples TRBV12-3 or TRBV12-4 to TRBJ2-1; D tentatively reads TRBD1 or TRBD2 (6 bases each). The germline V and J ends were trimmed by 7 bases and 8 bases, with 15 bases remaining between them. This CDR3 comprises 13 residues. The CDR3 DNA follows: TGTGCCAGCAATGTCAGGGGCGGGGATGAGCAGTTCTTC. This translates into CASNVRGGDEQFF.

By sample share, this clonotype is medium-sized. The chain couples TRBV7-9 to TRBJ1-1, with 11 nucleotides matching TRBD1. The length of the CDR3 is 17 residues. Germline V lookup: CDR1 SEHNR, CDR2 FQNEAQ (reference sequence). Trimming at V came to 4 bases and at J to 4 bases, leaving 11 bases not matched to a gene. CDR3 amino acids: CASSSTGQGAMPTEAFF. The CDR3 DNA reads TGTGCCAGCAGCTCGACTGGACAGGGGGCTATGCCCACTGAAGCTTTCTTT.

By frequency in the sample, this clonotype is medium-sized. The V gene is TRBV4-2, the J gene TRBJ1-4; D not resolved. Germline values: CDR1 LGHNA, CDR2 YNFKEQ. The V end lost 1 base, the J end lost 0 bases, and 9 bases lay between the germline ends. There are 16 residues in the CDR3. CDR3 residues: CASSQVSAATNEKLFF. The CDR3 DNA reads TGTGCCAGCAGCCAAGTGTCAGCAGCAACTAATGAAAAACTGTTTTTT.

This clonotype is judged medium-sized. This chain uses TRBV6-5 with TRBJ1-4; TRBD1 matches at 8 bases. This CDR3 is built from 15 residues. V gave up 2 bases and J gave up 4 bases; unmatched junction bases: 3. CDR1 is MNHEY, CDR2 SVGAGI, per germline. In nucleotides, the CDR3 is TGTGCCAGCAGTTACGGAGACAGGGGTAATGAAAAACTGTTTTTT. Translated: CASSYGDRGNEKLFF.

Judged by abundance, this clonotype is medium-sized. The chain recombines TRBV18 with TRBJ2-7; TRBD2 matches 8 bases. Germline V CDR1 and CDR2: KGHSH, LQKENI. V lost 3 bases and J lost 5; bases outside the gene matches: 0. CDR3 size: 12 residues. As DNA, the CDR3 is TGTGCCAGCTCACCGACTAGCGACGAGCAGTACTTC. Translating gives CASSPTSDEQYF.

This clonotype is medium-sized in the sample. This chain joins TRBV12-5 and TRBJ2-7; TRBD1 agrees at 8 bases. The CDR3 totals 16 residues. Looked up from germline, CDR1 is LGHNT and CDR2 is FRNRAP. J gave up 4 bases and V 5 bases, and 13 bases lay outside the gene matches. CDR3 protein: CASGKGTGLRIYEQYF. In DNA, the CDR3 is TGTGCTAGTGGTAAGGGGACAGGCCTTAGGATTTACGAGCAGTACTTC.

This clonotype is labeled medium-sized. The genes are TRBV5-1 and TRBJ1-2, with 8 bases lining up with TRBD1. The CDR3 totals 15 residues. Germline loops: CDR1 SGHRS, CDR2 YFSETQ. Trimming cost V 4 bases and J 8 bases; bases outside gene matches: 13. The CDR3 protein is CASSASAAGGIGYTF. The CDR3, as DNA: TGCGCCAGCAGCGCCAGTGCTGCAGGGGGCATCGGCTACACCTTC.

By sample fraction, this clonotype is medium-sized. The rearrangement uses TRBV18 and TRBJ2-7, with D unresolved. The CDR3 runs to 15 residues. Between the trimmed V and J ends, which lost 2 bases and 3 bases, there was a span of 14 bases. The germline CDR1 and CDR2 sequences are KGHSH and LQKENI. This CDR3 reads CASSPTSSSGYEQYF. CDR3 nucleotide sequence: TGTGCCAGCTCACCAACCAGTTCGTCTGGCTACGAGCAGTACTTC. The variable domain in full, with the rest retrieved from reference TRBV18 and TRBJ2-7, is NAGVMQNPRHLVRRRGQEARLRCSPMKGHSHVYWYRQLPEEGLKFMVYLQKENIIDESGMPKERFSAEFPKEGPSILRIQQVVRGDSAAYFCASSPTSSSGYEQYFGPGTRLTVT.

This clonotype is medium-sized (0.01 to 0.1%) within its sample. The gene calls are TRBV7-9 and TRBJ2-7; D may be TRBD2 (6 bases). The CDR3 loop spans 15 amino acids. V was clipped by 5 bases and J by 2 bases, with 16 bases between them. Germline CDR1 and CDR2: SEHNR and FQNEAQ (reference sequence). The CDR3 DNA follows: TGTGCCAGCAGCCGCTACGGGAGAGGGACCTACGAGCAGTACTTC. It translates to CASSRYGRGTYEQYF.

The sample holds a few counts of this clonotype. The J gene is TRBJ2-5, the V gene TRBV12-5; D gene uncertain. Trimming removed 4 bases at V and 1 base at J, with 10 bases between. The CDR3 runs 14 residues. CDR1 and CDR2 from the germline V gene are LGHNT and FRNRAP. The CDR3 sequence is CASGSRPLQETQYF. The CDR3 nucleotides are TGTGCTAGTGGTTCCAGACCGCTCCAAGAGACCCAGTACTTC.

In its sample, this clonotype is medium-sized. J is TRBJ2-1 and V is TRBV11-2; no clear D gene. This CDR3 is built from 11 residues. In germline, CDR1 is SGHAT, CDR2 FQNNGV. V dropped 1 base and J dropped 10 bases, with 5 bases sitting between them. The CDR3: CASSLAREQFF. In DNA, the CDR3 is TGTGCCAGCAGCTTAGCAAGAGAGCAGTTCTTC.

This clonotype is labeled medium-sized. V is TRBV4-2 and J is TRBJ1-2; D call uncertain. The CDR3 is 13 amino acids. V was pared by 0 bases and J by 6 bases, with 8 bases between. Per the germline V gene, CDR1 is LGHNA and CDR2 is YNFKEQ. Here the CDR3 reads CASSQDRLNGYTF. CDR3 in DNA: TGTGCCAGCAGCCAAGACAGGCTGAATGGCTACACCTTC.

This clonotype is medium-sized (0.01 to 0.1%) by share. This chain uses TRBV11-1 with TRBJ2-7; tentatively, D is TRBD1 (6 bases). The germline gives CDR1 SGHAT, CDR2 FQDESV (reference sequence). The CDR3 runs to 15 residues. V gave up 3 bases and J gave up 3 bases, with 15 bases separating them. The CDR3 nucleotides are TGTGCCAGCAGCTTTCAGGGGCGCCCGGACTACGAGCAGTACTTC. It encodes CASSFQGRPDYEQYF.

This clonotype is labeled medium-sized. This chain connects TRBV7-2 to TRBJ2-1, with D unclear. The CDR3 runs 14 residues. V dropped 2 bases and J dropped 9 bases, with 14 bases sitting between them. The germline gives CDR1 SGHTA, CDR2 FQGNSA. The DNA for the CDR3 is TGTGCCAGCAGCTTAAGTTTAGGTGGAGCTGAGCAGTTCTTC. Translated: CASSLSLGGAEQFF.

This clonotype appeared a few times. The chain recombines TRBV3-1 with TRBJ2-7; 11 positions agree with TRBD2. Per the germline V gene, CDR1 is LGHDT and CDR2 is YNNKEL (reference sequence). V gave up 0 bases and J gave up 1 base; unmatched junction bases: 11. The CDR3 spans 19 residues. The CDR3 nucleotides read TGTGCCAGCAGCCAAGATCACCCCTTCACTAGCGGGGGTTCCTACGAGCAGTACTTC. Its translation: CASSQDHPFTSGGSYEQYF.